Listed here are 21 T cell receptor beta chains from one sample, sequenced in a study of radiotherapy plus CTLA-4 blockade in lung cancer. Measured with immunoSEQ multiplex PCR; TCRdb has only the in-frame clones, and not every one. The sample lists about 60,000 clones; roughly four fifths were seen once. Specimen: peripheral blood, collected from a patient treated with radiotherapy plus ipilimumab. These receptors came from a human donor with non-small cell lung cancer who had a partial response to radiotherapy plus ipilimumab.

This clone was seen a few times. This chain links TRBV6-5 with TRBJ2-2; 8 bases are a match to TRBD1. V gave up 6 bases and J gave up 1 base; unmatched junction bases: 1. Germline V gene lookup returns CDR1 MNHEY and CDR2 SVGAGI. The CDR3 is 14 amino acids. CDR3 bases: TGTGCCAGCAGAGGGACAGGGAACACCGGGGAGCTGTTTTTT. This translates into CASRGTGNTGELFF.

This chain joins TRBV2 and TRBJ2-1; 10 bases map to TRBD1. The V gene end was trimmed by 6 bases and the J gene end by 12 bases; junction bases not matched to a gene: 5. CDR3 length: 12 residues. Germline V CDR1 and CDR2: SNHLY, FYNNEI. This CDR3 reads CASRGQGIGQFF. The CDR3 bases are TGTGCCAGCAGGGGACAGGGGATCGGGCAGTTCTTC. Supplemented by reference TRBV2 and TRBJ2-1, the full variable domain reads EPEVTQTPSHQVTQMGQEVILRCVPISNHLYFYWYRQILGQKVEFLVSFYNNEISEKSEIFDDQFSVERPDGSNFTLKIRSTKLEDSAMYFCASRGQGIGQFFGPGTRLTVL.

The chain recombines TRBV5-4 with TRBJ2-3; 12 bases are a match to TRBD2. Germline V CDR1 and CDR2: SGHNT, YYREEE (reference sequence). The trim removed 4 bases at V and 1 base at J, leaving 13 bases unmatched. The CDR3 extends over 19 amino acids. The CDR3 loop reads CASSLRTSGTSRGTDTQYF. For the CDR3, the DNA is TGTGCCAGCAGCCTTCGGACTAGCGGGACCTCCAGGGGCACAGATACGCAGTATTTT.

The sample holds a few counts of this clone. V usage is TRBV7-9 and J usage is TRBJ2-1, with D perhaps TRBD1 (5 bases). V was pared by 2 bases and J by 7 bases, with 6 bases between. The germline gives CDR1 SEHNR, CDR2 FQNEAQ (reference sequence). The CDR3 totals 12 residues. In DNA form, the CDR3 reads TGTGCCAGCAGCTTAAGGGGTAATGAGCAGTTCTTC. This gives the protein CASSLRGNEQFF.

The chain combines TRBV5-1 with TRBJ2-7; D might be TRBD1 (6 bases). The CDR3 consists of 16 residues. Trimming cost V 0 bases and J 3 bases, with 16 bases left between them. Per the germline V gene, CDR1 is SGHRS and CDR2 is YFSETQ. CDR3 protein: CASSLGGTQPVYEQYF. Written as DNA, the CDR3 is TGCGCCAGCAGCTTGGGGGGGACACAACCAGTCTACGAGCAGTACTTC.

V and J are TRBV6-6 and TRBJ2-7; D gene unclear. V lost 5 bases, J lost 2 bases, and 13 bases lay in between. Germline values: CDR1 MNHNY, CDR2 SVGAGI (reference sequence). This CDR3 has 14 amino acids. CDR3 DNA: TGTGCCAGCAGTCCCCTAGGCGGAACCTACGAGCAGTACTTC. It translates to CASSPLGGTYEQYF.

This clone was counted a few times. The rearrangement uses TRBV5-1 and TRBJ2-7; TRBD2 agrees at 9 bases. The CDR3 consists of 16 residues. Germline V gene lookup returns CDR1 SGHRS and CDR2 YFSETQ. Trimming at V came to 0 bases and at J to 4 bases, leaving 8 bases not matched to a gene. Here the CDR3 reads CASSLAPGTSSYEQYF. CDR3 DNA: TGCGCCAGCAGCTTGGCCCCCGGGACTAGCAGTTACGAGCAGTACTTC.

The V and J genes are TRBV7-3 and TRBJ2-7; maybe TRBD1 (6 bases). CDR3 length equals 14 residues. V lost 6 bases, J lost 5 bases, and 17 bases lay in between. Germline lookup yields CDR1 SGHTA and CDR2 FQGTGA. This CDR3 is CASSSTRGSDEQYF. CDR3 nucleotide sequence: TGTGCCAGCAGTTCCACCAGGGGATCTGACGAGCAGTACTTC.

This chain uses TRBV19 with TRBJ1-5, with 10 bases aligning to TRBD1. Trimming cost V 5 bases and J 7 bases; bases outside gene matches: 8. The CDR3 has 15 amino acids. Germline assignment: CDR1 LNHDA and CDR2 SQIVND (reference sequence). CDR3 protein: CASSVDRGLLQPQHF. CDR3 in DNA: TGTGCCAGTAGTGTTGACAGGGGGCTTCTACAGCCCCAGCATTTT. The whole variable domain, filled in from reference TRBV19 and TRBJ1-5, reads DGGITQSPKYLFRKEGQNVTLSCEQNLNHDAMYWYRQDPGQGLRLIYYSQIVNDFQKGDIAEGYSVSREKKESFPLTVTSAQKNPTAFYLCASSVDRGLLQPQHFGDGTRLSIL.

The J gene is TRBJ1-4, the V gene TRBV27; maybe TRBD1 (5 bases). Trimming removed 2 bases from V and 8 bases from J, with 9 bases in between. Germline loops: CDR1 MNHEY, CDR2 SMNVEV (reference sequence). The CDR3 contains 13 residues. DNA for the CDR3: TGTGCCAGCAGTTTAAACGACAGAGAAAAACTGTTTTTT. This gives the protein CASSLNDREKLFF.

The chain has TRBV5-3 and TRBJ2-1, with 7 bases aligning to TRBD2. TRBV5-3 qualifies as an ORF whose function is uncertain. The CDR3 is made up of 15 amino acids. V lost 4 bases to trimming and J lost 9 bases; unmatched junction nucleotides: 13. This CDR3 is CARSRTRAVGGEQFF. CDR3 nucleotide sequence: TGTGCCAGAAGCAGGACTAGGGCCGTGGGAGGTGAGCAGTTCTTC.

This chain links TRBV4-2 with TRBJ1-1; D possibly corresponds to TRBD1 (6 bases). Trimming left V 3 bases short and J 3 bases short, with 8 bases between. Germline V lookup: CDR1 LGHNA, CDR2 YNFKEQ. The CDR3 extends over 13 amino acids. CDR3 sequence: CASSQGADTEAFF. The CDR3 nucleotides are TGTGCCAGCAGCCAGGGGGCGGACACTGAAGCTTTCTTT.

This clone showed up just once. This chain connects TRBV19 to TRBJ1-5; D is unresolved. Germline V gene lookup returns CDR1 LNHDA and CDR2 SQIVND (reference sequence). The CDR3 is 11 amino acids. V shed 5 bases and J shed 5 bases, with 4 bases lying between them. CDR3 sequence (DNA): TGTGCCAGTAGTTCGGATCAGCCCCAGCATTTT. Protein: CASSSDQPQHF.

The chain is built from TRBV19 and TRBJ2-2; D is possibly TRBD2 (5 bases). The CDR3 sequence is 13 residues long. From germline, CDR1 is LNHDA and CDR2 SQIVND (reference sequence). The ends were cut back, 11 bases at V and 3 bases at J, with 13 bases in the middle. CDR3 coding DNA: TGTGCCGGAGGTAGACGAGACACCGGGGAGCTGTTTTTT. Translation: CAGGRRDTGELFF.

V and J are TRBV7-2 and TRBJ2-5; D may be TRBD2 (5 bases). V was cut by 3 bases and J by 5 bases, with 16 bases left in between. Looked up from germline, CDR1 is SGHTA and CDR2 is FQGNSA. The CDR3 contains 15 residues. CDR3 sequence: CASSFGLAARETQYF. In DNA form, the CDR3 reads TGTGCCAGCAGCTTTGGGCTAGCCGCAAGGGAGACCCAGTACTTC.

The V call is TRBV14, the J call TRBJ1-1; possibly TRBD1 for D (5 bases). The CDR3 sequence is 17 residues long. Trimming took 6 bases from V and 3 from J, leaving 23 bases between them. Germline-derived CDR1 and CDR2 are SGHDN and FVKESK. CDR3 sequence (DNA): TGTGCCAGCAGTGAACATGCTGGACACTCTGTCGACACTGAAGCTTTCTTT. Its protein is CASSEHAGHSVDTEAFF.

CDR3 DNA: TGCGCCAGCAGCCCTTTTACAGGGAAGGCGGGTAATGAAAAACTGTTTTTT. Protein: CASSPFTGKAGNEKLFF. This chain links TRBV5-1 with TRBJ1-4; possible D gene TRBD1, 6 bases. The CDR3 is 17 amino acids. Trimming left V 4 bases short and J 4 bases short, with 20 bases between. Germline CDR1 reads SGHRS; CDR2 reads YFSETQ. The whole variable domain, filled in from reference TRBV5-1 and TRBJ1-4, reads KAGVTQTPRYLIKTRGQQVTLSCSPISGHRSVSWYQQTPGQGLQFLFEYFSETQRNKGNFPGRFSGRQFSNSRSEMNVSTLELGDSALYLCASSPFTGKAGNEKLFFGSGTQLSVL.

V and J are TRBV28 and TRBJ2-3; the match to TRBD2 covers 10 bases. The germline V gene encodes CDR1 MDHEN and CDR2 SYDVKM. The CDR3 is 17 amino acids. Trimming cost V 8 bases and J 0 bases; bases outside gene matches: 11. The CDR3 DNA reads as TGTGCCAGCGGTTCACCCGGGACTAGCGAGAGCACAGATACGCAGTATTTT. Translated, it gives CASGSPGTSESTDTQYF.

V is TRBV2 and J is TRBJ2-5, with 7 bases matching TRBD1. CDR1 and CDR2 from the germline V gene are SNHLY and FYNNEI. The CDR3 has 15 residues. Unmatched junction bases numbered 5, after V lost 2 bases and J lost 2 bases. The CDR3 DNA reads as TGTGCCAGCAGTGAAATAGGGACAGTACAAGAGACCCAGTACTTC. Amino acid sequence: CASSEIGTVQETQYF.

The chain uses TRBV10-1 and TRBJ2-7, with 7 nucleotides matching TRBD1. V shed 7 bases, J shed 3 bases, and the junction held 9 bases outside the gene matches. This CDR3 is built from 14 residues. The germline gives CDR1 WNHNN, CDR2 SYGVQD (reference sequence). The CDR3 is CASIPARGYYEQYF. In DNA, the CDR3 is TGCGCCAGCATCCCGGCCAGGGGGTACTACGAGCAGTACTTC.

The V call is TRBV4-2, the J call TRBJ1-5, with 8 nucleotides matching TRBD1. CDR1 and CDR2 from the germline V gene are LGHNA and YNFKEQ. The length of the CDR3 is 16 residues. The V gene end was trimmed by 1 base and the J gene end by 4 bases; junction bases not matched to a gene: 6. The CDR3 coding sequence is TGTGCCAGCAGCCAAGCTGACAGGGGCCCTAATCAGCCCCAGCATTTT. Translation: CASSQADRGPNQPQHF.